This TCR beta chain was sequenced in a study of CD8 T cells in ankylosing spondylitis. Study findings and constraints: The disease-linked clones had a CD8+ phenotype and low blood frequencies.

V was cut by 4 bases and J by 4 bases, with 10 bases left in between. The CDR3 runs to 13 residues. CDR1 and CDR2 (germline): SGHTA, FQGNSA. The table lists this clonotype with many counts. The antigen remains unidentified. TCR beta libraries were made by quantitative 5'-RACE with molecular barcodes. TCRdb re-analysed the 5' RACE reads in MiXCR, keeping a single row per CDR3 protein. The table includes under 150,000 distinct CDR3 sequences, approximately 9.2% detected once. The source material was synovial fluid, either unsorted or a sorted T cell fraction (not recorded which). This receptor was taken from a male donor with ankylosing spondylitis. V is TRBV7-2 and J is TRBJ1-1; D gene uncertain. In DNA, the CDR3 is TGTGCCAGCAGCTGGAAGGCTGGCACTGAAGCTTTCTTT. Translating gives CASSWKAGTEAFF.